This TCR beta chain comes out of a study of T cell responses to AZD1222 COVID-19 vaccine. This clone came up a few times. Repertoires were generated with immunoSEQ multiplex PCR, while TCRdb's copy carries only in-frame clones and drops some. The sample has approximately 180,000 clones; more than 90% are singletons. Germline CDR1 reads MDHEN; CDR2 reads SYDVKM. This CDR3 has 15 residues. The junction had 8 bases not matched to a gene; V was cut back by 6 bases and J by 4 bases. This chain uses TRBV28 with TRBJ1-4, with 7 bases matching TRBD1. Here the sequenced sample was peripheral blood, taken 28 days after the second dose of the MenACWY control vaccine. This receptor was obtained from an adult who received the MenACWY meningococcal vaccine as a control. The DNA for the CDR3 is TGTGCCAGCAGACTCACGGGACAGCATAATGAAAAACTGTTTTTT. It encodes CASRLTGQHNEKLFF.